The clone carrying this TCR beta chain turned up a few times. No antigen is known for it. 60 Vbeta and 13 Jbeta primers were used in PCR. The method was immunoSEQ multiplex PCR; TCRdb's version includes in-frame clones alone and lacks a portion of them. The sample yields under 200,000 clones, almost 80% seen once. The data derive from a study of cytomegalovirus exposure and HLA in healthy donors. In germline, CDR1 is SGHDT, CDR2 YYEEEE. Trimming stripped 4 bases from V and 4 bases from J, with 17 bases between. The CDR3 contains 15 residues. Study results and caveats: Productive status was seen about 90% or about 30% of the time for most TCR beta V segments in an earlier analysis. Most TCR sequences showed up rarely, but some public TCRs showed up in many donors. Researchers reported in a later analysis that a missense DCLRE1C variant was tied to TCR beta V- and J-gene trimming. In a later analysis, at a false discovery rate of 0.05, over 15,000 TCR beta sequences matched HLA alleles.

This receptor was taken from a man between 25 and 39 years old in good health and CMV-seronegative. J is TRBJ1-2 and V is TRBV5-6, with D possibly matching TRBD1 (6 bases). The sample consisted of PBMCs. CDR3 coding DNA: TGTGCCAGCAGCCTGACAGGTGGGATTAGCTATGGCTACACCTTC. Translation: CASSLTGGISYGYTF. The whole variable domain, remainder taken from reference TRBV5-6 and TRBJ1-2, is DAGVTQSPTHLIKTRGQQVTLRCSPKSGHDTVSWYQQALGQGPQFIFQYYEEEERQRGNFPDRFSGHQFPNYSSELNVNALLLGDSALYLCASSLTGGISYGYTFGSGTRLTVV.